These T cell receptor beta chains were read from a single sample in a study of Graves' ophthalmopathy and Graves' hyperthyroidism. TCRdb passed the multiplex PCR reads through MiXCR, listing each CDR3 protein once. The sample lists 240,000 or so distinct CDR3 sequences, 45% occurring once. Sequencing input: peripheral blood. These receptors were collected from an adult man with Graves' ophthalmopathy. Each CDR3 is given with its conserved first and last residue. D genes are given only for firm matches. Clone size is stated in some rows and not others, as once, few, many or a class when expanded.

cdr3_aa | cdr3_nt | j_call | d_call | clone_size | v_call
CASSLRGTSGGASPGTQYF | TGTGCCAGCAGCTTACGAGGGACTAGCGGGGGGGCCTCGCCAGGGACCCAGTACTTC | TRBJ2-5 | TRBD2 | - | TRBV7-8
CASRIQETQYF | TGTGCCAGCAGGATTCAAGAGACCCAGTACTTC | TRBJ2-5 | - | - | TRBV12-3/TRBV12-4
CASSLTGEYF | TGTGCCAGCAGCTTAACGGGGGAGTACTTC | TRBJ2-7 | - | - | TRBV7-8
CASSTGQENEKLFF | TGTGCCAGCAGCACGGGACAGGAGAATGAAAAACTGTTTTTT | TRBJ1-4 | TRBD1 | - | TRBV12-3/TRBV12-4
CASPYLAGTDEKLFF | TGTGCCAGTCCTTATCTTGCCGGGACAGATGAAAAACTGTTTTTT | TRBJ1-4 | TRBD1 | - | TRBV7-9
CSVAERGAEQYF | TGCAGCGTCGCGGAGAGGGGGGCCGAGCAGTACTTC | TRBJ2-7 | - | - | TRBV29-1
CASSPTTGGEQYF | TGTGCCAGCAGCCCTACTACAGGGGGCGAGCAGTACTTC | TRBJ2-7 | TRBD1 | - | TRBV7-8
CATSRRTGLNQPQHF | TGTGCCACCAGCCGGCGGACAGGGCTAAATCAGCCCCAGCATTTT | TRBJ1-5 | TRBD1 | - | TRBV15
CASIGTSGSDEQYF | TGTGCCAGTATCGGGACTAGCGGGAGCGACGAGCAGTACTTC | TRBJ2-7 | TRBD2 | few | TRBV19
CASSLDRVSTVNYGYTF | TGTGCCAGCAGCCTAGATAGAGTTAGCACCGTGAACTATGGCTACACCTTC | TRBJ1-2 | - | few | TRBV11-2
CASTPTRLNTEAFF | TGTGCCAGCACCCCTACCAGACTTAACACTGAAGCTTTCTTT | TRBJ1-1 | - | few | TRBV7-2
CSAREDDNSPLHF | TGCAGTGCTAGAGAAGACGATAATTCACCCCTCCACTTT | TRBJ1-6 | - | few | TRBV20-1
CASSYSDRATYEQYF | TGTGCCAGCAGTTACTCCGACAGGGCCACCTACGAGCAGTACTTC | TRBJ2-7 | TRBD1 | - | TRBV6-1
CSVRGAGQLLSYEQYF | TGCAGCGTAAGAGGGGCGGGACAGCTCCTCTCCTACGAGCAGTACTTC | TRBJ2-7 | - | few | TRBV29-1
CASREGDRKIHDGYTF | TGTGCCAGCAGAGAGGGGGACAGGAAAATTCATGATGGCTACACCTTC | TRBJ1-2 | TRBD1 | few | TRBV7-9
CASSTQTPKETQYF | TGTGCCAGCAGCACCCAAACTCCCAAAGAGACCCAGTACTTC | TRBJ2-5 | - | - | TRBV6-5
CASSELGTAYNEQFF | TGTGCCAGCAGTGAGCTAGGGACAGCCTACAATGAGCAGTTCTTC | TRBJ2-1 | TRBD1 | - | TRBV2
CASSQGGHYGYTF | TGTGCCAGCAGTCAGGGGGGGCACTATGGCTACACCTTC | TRBJ1-2 | TRBD1 | - | TRBV28
CSVDGSTDTQYF | TGCAGCGTTGACGGGAGCACAGATACGCAGTATTTT | TRBJ2-3 | - | - | TRBV29-1
CASSLARDLNRRQPQHF | TGTGCCAGCAGCTTGGCCCGGGACCTAAATAGAAGGCAGCCCCAGCATTTT | TRBJ1-5 | - | - | TRBV5-6
CSARDTGWYYEQYF | TGCAGTGCTAGAGACACAGGGTGGTACTACGAGCAGTACTTC | TRBJ2-7 | - | few | TRBV20-1
CASSLKGNSPLHF | TGTGCCAGCAGTTTAAAGGGCAATTCACCCCTCCACTTT | TRBJ1-6 | - | - | TRBV12-3/TRBV12-4
CASSQNGPMGGYTF | TGTGCCAGCAGCCAAAATGGACCAATGGGTGGCTACACCTTC | TRBJ1-2 | - | few | TRBV14
CSGGGLVGNQPQHF | TGCAGTGGGGGGGGGTTAGTTGGCAATCAGCCCCAGCATTTT | TRBJ1-5 | - | - | TRBV20-1
CASTEGRTSYEQYF | TGTGCCAGCACCGAGGGGCGGACCTCCTACGAGCAGTACTTC | TRBJ2-7 | - | - | TRBV7-2